Reported below is one T cell receptor beta chain. Sequenced by immunoSEQ multiplex PCR; TCRdb stores in-frame clones only, minus some. This sample yields around 100,000 clones, of which roughly 80% are seen a single time; around 12% belongs to the top ten. The data belong to a study of blood T cell repertoires in COVID-19. Study context: There were acute and convalescent COVID-19 samples, and they came from the United States, Italy and Spain.

The CDR3 is 15 amino acids. V lost 4 bases to trimming and J lost 7 bases; unmatched junction nucleotides: 8. CDR1 and CDR2 (germline): SGHAT, FQNNGV. Sequenced material: peripheral blood. The clonotype originates from a human donor in a cohort sampled during active COVID-19. V is TRBV11-2 and J is TRBJ2-7; TRBD1 matches 12 bases. The CDR3 protein is CASSYRDRGHREQYF. CDR3 bases: TGTGCCAGCAGCTACCGGGACAGGGGGCATCGGGAGCAGTACTTC.